A selection of T cell receptor beta chains follows, all from one sample in a study of long-term antiretroviral therapy in people with HIV. Data came from immunoSEQ multiplex PCR; TCRdb stores just in-frame clones and leaves some out. Of 20,000 to 25,000 clones listed, roughly 87% are singletons. The sample in question was unsorted PBMCs, obtained 0.3 years after starting antiretroviral therapy. Source of these receptors: a man aged 45 to 65 with HIV. The CDR3 runs from the conserved cysteine through the conserved F or W. The order of the fields is V gene, J gene, clone size, D gene, CDR3 protein, CDR3 DNA. D genes are given only for firm matches. The size field is filled for only some rows; it gives once, few, many or a size class.

V gene: TRBV30; J gene: TRBJ2-6; clone size: -; D gene: -; CDR3 protein: CAWSVEHPFRAESRANVLTF; CDR3 DNA: TGTGCCTGGAGTGTAGAACACCCCTTCCGGGCAGAATCCCGAGCCAACGTCCTGACTTTC
V gene: TRBV9; J gene: TRBJ1-5; clone size: -; D gene: -; CDR3 protein: CASSGEGRGDQPQHF; CDR3 DNA: TGTGCCAGCAGCGGCGAAGGACGGGGGGATCAGCCCCAGCATTTT
V gene: TRBV2; J gene: TRBJ1-1; clone size: -; D gene: -; CDR3 protein: CASSEGQGYGMNTEAFF; CDR3 DNA: TGTGCCAGCAGTGAGGGTCAGGGTTATGGCATGAACACTGAAGCTTTCTTT
V gene: TRBV4-1; J gene: TRBJ2-1; clone size: -; D gene: TRBD2; CDR3 protein: CASSLLAGPYNEQFF; CDR3 DNA: TGCGCCAGCAGCCTACTAGCGGGACCCTACAATGAGCAGTTCTTC
V gene: TRBV11-2; J gene: TRBJ2-2; clone size: -; D gene: -; CDR3 protein: CASSQGLQDRELFF; CDR3 DNA: TGTGCCAGCAGCCAGGGACTGCAAGACCGAGAGCTGTTTTTT
V gene: TRBV19; J gene: TRBJ2-7; clone size: -; D gene: TRBD1; CDR3 protein: CASSRGTGNEQYF; CDR3 DNA: TGTGCCAGTAGTAGGGGGACAGGGAACGAGCAGTACTTC
V gene: TRBV7-8; J gene: TRBJ2-2; clone size: -; D gene: -; CDR3 protein: CASSFVPNTGELFF; CDR3 DNA: TGTGCCAGCAGCTTCGTACCGAACACCGGGGAGCTGTTTTTT
V gene: TRBV7-2; J gene: TRBJ2-1; clone size: -; D gene: -; CDR3 protein: CASSEEQFGEQFF; CDR3 DNA: TGTGCCAGCAGCGAGGAGCAGTTCGGGGAGCAGTTCTTC
V gene: TRBV4-3; J gene: TRBJ2-6; clone size: -; D gene: -; CDR3 protein: CASSQDPWGGSGANVLTF; CDR3 DNA: TGCGCCAGCAGCCAAGACCCTTGGGGCGGCTCTGGGGCCAACGTCCTGACTTTC
V gene: TRBV28; J gene: TRBJ2-5; clone size: once; D gene: -; CDR3 protein: CASSMGPSETQYF; CDR3 DNA: TGTGCCAGCAGTATGGGACCCTCCGAGACCCAGTACTTC
V gene: TRBV7-2; J gene: TRBJ1-1; clone size: -; D gene: -; CDR3 protein: CASSPQAGSEAFF; CDR3 DNA: TGTGCCAGCAGCCCACAAGCCGGGTCAGAAGCTTTCTTT
V gene: TRBV4-1; J gene: TRBJ2-1; clone size: -; D gene: TRBD1; CDR3 protein: CASSRQGPYNEQFF; CDR3 DNA: TGCGCCAGCAGCCGACAGGGACCCTACAATGAGCAGTTCTTC
V gene: TRBV28; J gene: TRBJ1-2; clone size: -; D gene: -; CDR3 protein: CASSGQPYGYTF; CDR3 DNA: TGTGCCAGCAGTGGACAGCCCTATGGCTACACCTTC
V gene: TRBV6-5; J gene: TRBJ1-2; clone size: few; D gene: -; CDR3 protein: CASRQDRYGYTF; CDR3 DNA: TGTGCCAGCAGACAGGACAGATATGGCTACACCTTC
V gene: TRBV12-5; J gene: TRBJ2-5; clone size: -; D gene: -; CDR3 protein: CASGWGAMGETQYF; CDR3 DNA: TGTGCTAGTGGTTGGGGGGCCATGGGGGAGACCCAGTACTTC
V gene: TRBV6-1; J gene: TRBJ2-7; clone size: few; D gene: -; CDR3 protein: CASGGSGGRSPYYEQYF; CDR3 DNA: TGTGCCAGCGGTGGAAGTGGGGGGAGATCCCCTTACTACGAGCAGTACTTC
V gene: TRBV5-1; J gene: TRBJ2-7; clone size: -; D gene: TRBD1; CDR3 protein: CASSLAGGEYEQYF; CDR3 DNA: TGCGCCAGCAGCTTGGCAGGGGGCGAGTACGAGCAGTACTTC
V gene: TRBV2; J gene: TRBJ2-7; clone size: -; D gene: TRBD2; CDR3 protein: CASSVASGTYEQYF; CDR3 DNA: TGTGCCAGCAGTGTGGCTAGCGGGACCTACGAGCAGTACTTC
V gene: TRBV19; J gene: TRBJ1-2; clone size: -; D gene: TRBD1; CDR3 protein: CASSGRRDRANYGYTF; CDR3 DNA: TGTGCCAGTAGTGGACGACGGGACAGAGCTAACTATGGCTACACCTTC
V gene: TRBV6-4; J gene: TRBJ2-1; clone size: -; D gene: -; CDR3 protein: CASSGTVLGEQFF; CDR3 DNA: TGTGCCAGCAGTGGGACAGTTTTGGGTGAGCAGTTCTTC
V gene: TRBV27; J gene: TRBJ2-7; clone size: -; D gene: -; CDR3 protein: CASSSYPRTSYEQYF; CDR3 DNA: TGTGCCAGCAGTTCTTATCCCCGGACATCCTACGAGCAGTACTTC
V gene: TRBV19; J gene: TRBJ2-7; clone size: -; D gene: -; CDR3 protein: CASSIGRIYEQYF; CDR3 DNA: TGTGCCAGTAGTATAGGGCGGATCTACGAGCAGTACTTC
V gene: TRBV4-1; J gene: TRBJ2-1; clone size: -; D gene: TRBD2; CDR3 protein: CASSQELAGGLYNEQFF; CDR3 DNA: TGCGCCAGCAGCCAAGAACTAGCGGGGGGCCTATACAATGAGCAGTTCTTC
V gene: TRBV5-4; J gene: TRBJ1-4; clone size: -; D gene: -; CDR3 protein: CASSRRDLGEKLFF; CDR3 DNA: TGTGCCAGCAGCAGGCGGGACTTGGGGGAAAAACTGTTTTTT